This paragraph reports one TCR beta chain. This sample is part of a study of blood T cell repertoires in COVID-19. Germline values: CDR1 SGHTA, CDR2 FQGNSA. V lost 4 bases, J lost 5 bases, and 6 bases stayed unmatched. This CDR3 has 16 residues. Measured with immunoSEQ multiplex PCR; TCRdb has only the in-frame clones, and not every one. The sample lists approximately 80,000 clones, approximately 88% occurring once. The gene calls are TRBV7-2 and TRBJ2-1; 12 bases agree with TRBD2. The receptor was derived from a woman aged 80 or over with acute or convalescent COVID-19. Sequencing was done on a sample of peripheral blood. The DNA for the CDR3 is TGTGCCAGCAGCTCCCAGACTAGCGGGAGTCACAATGAGCAGTTCTTC. As protein: CASSSQTSGSHNEQFF.